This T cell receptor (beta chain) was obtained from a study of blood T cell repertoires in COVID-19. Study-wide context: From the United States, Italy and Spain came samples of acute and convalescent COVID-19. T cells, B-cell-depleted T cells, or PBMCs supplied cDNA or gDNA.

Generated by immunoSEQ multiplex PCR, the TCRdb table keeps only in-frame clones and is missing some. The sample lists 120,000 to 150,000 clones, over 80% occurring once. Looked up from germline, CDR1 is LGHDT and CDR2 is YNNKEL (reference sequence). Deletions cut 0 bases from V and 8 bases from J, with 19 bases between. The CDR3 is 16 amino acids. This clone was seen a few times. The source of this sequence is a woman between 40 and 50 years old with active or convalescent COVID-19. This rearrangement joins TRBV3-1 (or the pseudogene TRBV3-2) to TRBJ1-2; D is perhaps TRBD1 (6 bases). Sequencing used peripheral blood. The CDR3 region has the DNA TGTGCCAGCAGCCAAGAGATTGGTGGGCGCAGGGGCGGCTACACCTTC. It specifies CASSQEIGGRRGGYTF.